This T cell receptor (beta chain) emerged from a study of T cells after yellow fever vaccination. Overall study context: Fractions of limited cellularity were prepared by means of SMART-Seq v4 Ultra Low Input.

On this clonotype: What it recognizes is unknown.

Study-wide results and caveats: CD4 and CD8 compartments shared a small share of clonotypes, likely from convergent recombination. Reappearance after the booster was seen for most primary-vaccination clones, at 95% to 97% CD4 and around 90% CD8.

CDR3 length: 12 amino acids. V lost 6 bases, J lost 6 bases, and 12 bases lay in between. Each CDR3 protein gets one entry after TCRdb re-called the 5' RACE reads with MiXCR. The sample has some 600,000 distinct CDR3 sequences, approximately 13% seen once. This receptor was obtained from a man in his thirties or forties who received the YFV17D yellow fever vaccine. The specimen comprised PBMCs, sampled on the day of the yellow fever booster vaccination. The chain couples TRBV12-3 or TRBV12-4 to TRBJ2-7; weak D call: TRBD1 (6 bases). The CDR3 nucleotides are TGTGCCAGCAGATCAGGGGCAGGCGAGCAGTACTTC. Translated: CASRSGAGEQYF.